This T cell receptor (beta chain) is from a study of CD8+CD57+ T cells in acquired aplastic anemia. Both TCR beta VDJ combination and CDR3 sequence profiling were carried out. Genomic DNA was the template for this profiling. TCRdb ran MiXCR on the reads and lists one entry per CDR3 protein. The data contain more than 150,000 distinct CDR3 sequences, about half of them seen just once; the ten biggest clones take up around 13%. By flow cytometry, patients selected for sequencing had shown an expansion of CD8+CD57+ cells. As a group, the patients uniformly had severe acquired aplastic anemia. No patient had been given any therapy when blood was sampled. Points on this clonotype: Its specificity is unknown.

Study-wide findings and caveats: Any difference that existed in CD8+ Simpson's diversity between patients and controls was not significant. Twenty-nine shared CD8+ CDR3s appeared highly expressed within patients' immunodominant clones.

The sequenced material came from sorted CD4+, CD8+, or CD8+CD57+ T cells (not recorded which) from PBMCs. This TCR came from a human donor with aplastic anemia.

The CDR3 sequence: CSAAGTRLSYEQYF. DNA for the CDR3: TGCAGTGCTGCCGGGACTAGATTATCCTACGAGCAGTACTTC. The chain has TRBV20-1 and TRBJ2-7; TRBD2 matches at 8 bases. CDR1 and CDR2 (germline): DFQATT, SNEGSKA (reference sequence). With 5 bases clipped from V and 1 base from J, the junction kept 7 bases outside the gene matches. This CDR3 region has 14 residues.